This T cell receptor (beta chain) stems from a study of blood T cell repertoires in COVID-19. As for the study in general: Italy, Spain and the United States were the sources of the convalescent and acute COVID-19 samples.

Clones were sequenced by immunoSEQ multiplex PCR, and TCRdb holds only the in-frame ones, with some missing. The data hold about 180,000 clones, with about 87% observed a single time. Trimming left V 6 bases short and J 4 bases short, with 13 bases between. The germline V gene has CDR1 GTSNPN and CDR2 SVGIG (reference sequence). The CDR3 consists of 13 residues. The chain combines TRBV30 with TRBJ1-3; no clear D gene. The sequenced material came from peripheral blood. The receptor's source is a woman between 25 and 40 years old with acute or convalescent COVID-19. CDR3 loop: CACSLGGGNTIYF. CDR3 bases: TGTGCCTGTTCCCTGGGAGGGGGAAACACCATATATTTT.